These 10 T cell receptor beta chains were all obtained from the same sample, sequenced in a study of OX40 agonist ivuxolimab in advanced cancers. Assay: immunoSEQ multiplex PCR; the TCRdb copy retains only in-frame clones and omits some. There are some 65,000 clones in the sample; roughly 90% occur only once, and about 2.7% lies in the top ten. Sample: CD4+ or CD8+ T cells sorted from blood, taken in a trial of the OX40 agonist ivuxolimab. The receptors here all came from an adult with an advanced solid tumor such as melanoma, head and neck, liver or kidney cancer.

Of note for this clone: As the CDR3 is not closed by the conserved phenylalanine or tryptophan, this likely results from a read error. Because the CDR3's place on the DNA is in doubt, the DNA is left out and the CDR3 is given as listed by TCRdb. The chain links TRBV28 to TRBJ1-1; the table's D call, TRBD1, was not checked against the DNA. The CDR3 comprises 11 residues, both ends counted. From germline, CDR1 is MDHEN and CDR2 SYDVKM. The CDR3 protein is CASSPGTGLHI.

The chain couples TRBV7-9 to TRBJ2-7; 9 nucleotides line up with TRBD1. With V trimmed by 1 base and J by 5 bases, 3 bases remained unmatched. The CDR3 runs to 14 residues. CDR1 and CDR2 (germline): SEHNR, FQNEAQ (reference sequence). The CDR3 reads CASSLGTGVNEQYF. CDR3 sequence (DNA): TGTGCCAGCAGCTTAGGGACAGGGGTGAACGAGCAGTACTTC.

This clone showed up just once. CDR3 in DNA: TGTGCCAGCAGTTGGGGGTACAGCACAGATACGCAGTATTTT. Its translation is CASSWGYSTDTQYF. The chain joins TRBV6-5 to TRBJ2-3; D possibly uses TRBD1 or TRBD2 (5 bases each). V was pared by 4 bases and J by 0 bases, with 8 bases between. CDR3 size: 14 residues. Per the germline V gene, CDR1 is MNHEY and CDR2 is SVGAGI.

The CDR3, as DNA: TGTGCCAGCAGGCCCAGGGTTGGGGAGACCCAGTACTTC. Translated: CASRPRVGETQYF. The genes are TRBV6-5 and TRBJ2-5; D may be TRBD1 (5 bases). The CDR3 runs 13 residues. Germline CDR1 reads MNHEY; CDR2 reads SVGAGI. Between the trimmed V and J ends, which lost 6 bases and 5 bases, there was a span of 13 bases.

CDR3 DNA sequence: TGTGCCTGGAGTCTTGGAGGGACTAGCGGGGTTGATACGCAGTATTTT. Its protein product is CAWSLGGTSGVDTQYF. The chain recombines TRBV30 with TRBJ2-3; 13 nucleotides agree with TRBD2. V shed 2 bases, J shed 6 bases, and the junction held 8 bases outside the gene matches. This CDR3 comprises 16 residues. CDR1 and CDR2 from the germline V gene are GTSNPN and SVGIG (reference sequence). Complete variable domain (other parts from reference TRBV30 and TRBJ2-3): SQTIHQWPATLVQPVGSPLSLECTVEGTSNPNLYWYRQAAGRGLQLLFYSVGIGQISSEVPQNLSASRPQDRQFILSSKKLLLSDSGFYLCAWSLGGTSGVDTQYFGPGTRLTVL.

J is TRBJ2-5 and V is TRBV11-2; D could derive from TRBD1 or TRBD2 (5 bases each). V was shortened by 3 bases and J by 2 bases, with 10 bases between the two germline ends. Germline lookup yields CDR1 SGHAT and CDR2 FQNNGV. The CDR3 totals 14 residues. The CDR3 DNA sequence: TGTGCCAGCAGCTTGGGGGTTGGTCAAGAGACCCAGTACTTC. It translates to CASSLGVGQETQYF.

This clone was seen a single time. J is TRBJ2-7 and V is TRBV6-1; possibly TRBD1 for D (6 bases). This CDR3 contains 13 residues. Per the germline V gene, CDR1 is MNHNS and CDR2 is SASEGT. Trimming took off 5 bases at V and 2 bases at J, with 10 bases between the two ends. CDR3 nucleotides: TGTGCCAGCAGTACTGGACAGACCTACGAGCAGTACTTC. It specifies CASSTGQTYEQYF.

This clone showed up just a few times. The rearrangement links TRBV29-1 to TRBJ1-2, with TRBD1 matching 7 bases. The CDR3 consists of 10 residues. The V gene's germline CDR1 is SQVTM and CDR2 ANQGSEA. CDR3 loop: CIEGASGYTF. Here the CDR3 DNA reads TGCATCGAGGGGGCCAGTGGCTACACCTTC.

This chain links TRBV7-9 with TRBJ2-5, with D perhaps TRBD2 (6 bases). The CDR3 has 17 amino acids. V gave up 5 bases and J gave up 4 bases, with 23 bases separating them. Per germline, CDR1 SEHNR and CDR2 FQNEAQ (reference sequence). The CDR3: CASSPRPTSALRETQYF. The CDR3 DNA reads as TGTGCCAGCAGCCCCAGACCGACTAGTGCCCTGAGAGAGACCCAGTACTTC.

This clone was seen once. CDR3 nucleotides: TGTGCCAGCAGTCCGTCGAGAGGGCGGTCCTACGAGCAGTACTTC. Translated: CASSPSRGRSYEQYF. V is TRBV6-5 and J is TRBJ2-7; possibly TRBD2 for D (5 bases). Germline V gives CDR1 MNHEY, CDR2 SVGAGI. This CDR3 has 15 residues. V lost 5 bases, J lost 1 base, and 15 bases lay in between.